Listed here are 12 T cell receptor beta chains from one sample, sequenced in a study of blood T cell repertoires in COVID-19. TCRdb's table, derived via immunoSEQ multiplex PCR, lists solely in-frame clones and lacks some. The sample holds some 250,000 clones, about 85% seen once. Sample: peripheral blood. The receptors derive from an elderly woman with acute or convalescent COVID-19.

The chain has TRBV11-2 and TRBJ2-5; 11 bases align to TRBD2. Trimming at V came to 5 bases and at J to 1 base, leaving 9 bases not matched to a gene. Germline values: CDR1 SGHAT, CDR2 FQNNGV. This CDR3 comprises 17 residues. The CDR3 nucleotides are TGTGCCAGCAGCCCCCGGACTAGCGGGTCCAGCCAAGAGACCCAGTACTTC. Encoded protein: CASSPRTSGSSQETQYF.

This clone was picked up one time. The chain carries TRBV25-1 and TRBJ1-2; no clear D. V lost 8 bases and J lost 9, with 19 bases in between. There are 13 residues in the CDR3. CDR1 is MGHDK and CDR2 is SYGVNS in the germline V gene. Here the CDR3 DNA reads TGTGCCAGCCAGGATGGCCTCCGTACCCGCTACACCTTC. This sequence encodes CASQDGLRTRYTF.

The chain has TRBV12-3 or TRBV12-4 and TRBJ1-3; the D is unclear. V lost 5 bases and J 4 bases, leaving 9 bases between the germline ends. The CDR3 is 13 residues long. Here the CDR3 DNA reads TGTGCCAGCAGTGATCGAGGGGGAAACACCATATATTTT. It encodes CASSDRGGNTIYF.

The CDR3 loop reads CASSPRDSNYGYTF. DNA of the CDR3: TGTGCCAGCAGCCCCAGGGACTCTAACTATGGCTACACCTTC. The J gene is TRBJ1-2, the V gene TRBV5-5, with D perhaps matching TRBD1 (5 bases). V dropped 4 bases and J dropped 0 bases, with 10 bases sitting between them. Germline V gene sequence: CDR1 SGHKS, CDR2 YYEKEE (reference sequence). The CDR3 runs to 14 residues.

This sequence joins TRBV19 and TRBJ1-2; the match to TRBD1 covers 7 bases. The germline gives CDR1 LNHDA, CDR2 SQIVND (reference sequence). With V trimmed by 4 bases and J by 1 base, 12 bases remained unmatched. This CDR3 has 17 amino acids. In nucleotides, the CDR3 is TGTGCCAGTAGTAACAGGGCTGGGACAGAAGTTAACTATGGCTACACCTTC. Its translation is CASSNRAGTEVNYGYTF.

Only a few counts were recorded for this clone. The chain is built from TRBV3-1 (or the pseudogene TRBV3-2) and TRBJ2-7, with a possible D match to TRBD1 (6 bases). V lost 4 bases and J 5 bases, leaving 6 bases between the germline ends. This CDR3 comprises 11 residues. Germline lookup yields CDR1 LGHDT and CDR2 YNNKEL (reference sequence). CDR3 nucleotides: TGTGCCAGCAGCCGGACAGACGAGCAGTACTTC. Translated, it gives CASSRTDEQYF.

CDR3 protein: CASSSPGEAPLHF. Written as DNA, the CDR3 is TGTGCCAGCAGCTCACCTGGGGAGGCACCCCTCCACTTT. V is TRBV7-9 and J is TRBJ1-6; D not resolved. Trimming cost V 4 bases and J 11 bases, with 12 bases left between them. The germline CDR1 and CDR2 sequences are SEHNR and FQNEAQ (reference sequence). This CDR3 is 13 amino acids long.

The rearrangement links TRBV27 to TRBJ2-1; TRBD2 matches at 9 bases. This CDR3 has 15 amino acids. V lost 2 bases to trimming and J lost 4 bases; unmatched junction nucleotides: 3. Per the germline V gene, CDR1 is MNHEY and CDR2 is SMNVEV (reference sequence). CDR3 protein: CASSLGRGGYNEQFF. CDR3 DNA: TGTGCCAGCAGTTTAGGGCGGGGGGGGTACAATGAGCAGTTCTTC.

The rearrangement uses TRBV10-3 and TRBJ1-2; 7 bases match TRBD1. This CDR3 has 14 residues. Trimming took 0 bases from V and 4 from J; bases not matched to a gene: 2. The germline V gene encodes CDR1 ENHRY and CDR2 SYGVKD. CDR3 bases: TGTGCCATCAGTGAGTCTGGGACAGTCTATGGCTACACCTTC. The encoded protein is CAISESGTVYGYTF.

The gene calls are TRBV20-1 and TRBJ1-1; possible D gene TRBD1, 5 bases. Trimming pared 3 bases from V and 8 bases from J, leaving 19 bases between. Germline lookup yields CDR1 DFQATT and CDR2 SNEGSKA (reference sequence). The CDR3 has 14 residues. The CDR3 region is CSASKKLSGGEAFF. Here the CDR3 DNA reads TGCAGTGCTAGTAAAAAGTTGAGCGGGGGAGAAGCTTTCTTT.

The chain has TRBV5-1 and TRBJ2-2, with 7 bases lining up with TRBD1. Germline lookup yields CDR1 SGHRS and CDR2 YFSETQ. The CDR3 loop spans 13 amino acids. V trimming: 3 bases; J trimming: 4 bases; junction bases outside the gene matches: 0. CDR3 coding DNA: TGCGCCAGCAGCTGGGACAGCACCGGGGAGCTGTTTTTT. Amino acids: CASSWDSTGELFF.

J is TRBJ2-7 and V is TRBV6-5, with D perhaps matching TRBD1 (6 bases). The CDR3 loop spans 14 amino acids. Germline CDR1 reads MNHEY; CDR2 reads SVGAGI. V gave up 5 bases and J gave up 2 bases, with 13 bases separating them. The CDR3 DNA is TGTGCCAGCAGTCGCCGGGACATACCCTACGAGCAGTACTTC. This encodes CASSRRDIPYEQYF.